The rows below give T cell receptor beta chains drawn from one sample of a study of shared clonotypes between healthy human individuals. Only in-frame clones appear in the TCRdb table, and some are missing; sequencing was by immunoSEQ multiplex PCR. Among around 750,000 clones listed, around 74% were seen once. The specimen sequenced was memory CD4+ T cells sorted from blood. The receptors here all came from a woman aged 30 to 39 in good health. Both conserved end residues are part of each CDR3. A D gene is named only where the DNA matches it firmly. For some rows the clone size is stated as once, few or many, or as a class when expanded; others skip it.

v_call,clone_size,j_call,d_call,cdr3_aa,cdr3_nt
TRBV4-1,.,TRBJ2-1,.,CASSQEGAGASYNEQFF,TGCGCCAGCAGCCAAGAAGGTGCGGGCGCTTCCTACAATGAGCAGTTCTTC
TRBV28,.,TRBJ2-6,.,CASSMGHSIGANVLTF,TGTGCCAGCAGTATGGGACACTCTATTGGGGCCAACGTCCTGACTTTC
TRBV29-1,.,TRBJ1-1,.,CSAPGTTMNTEAFF,TGCAGCGCCCCCGGGACAACCATGAACACTGAAGCTTTCTTT
TRBV29-1,.,TRBJ2-7,.,CSALTSSYEQYF,TGCAGCGCCCTGACTAGTTCCTACGAGCAGTACTTC
TRBV7-2,.,TRBJ2-1,.,CASSPELLSYNEQFF,TGTGCCAGCAGCCCGGAACTTCTCTCCTACAATGAGCAGTTCTTC
TRBV7-9,.,TRBJ2-5,.,CASSLQWKETQYF,TGTGCCAGCAGCTTACAGTGGAAAGAGACCCAGTACTTC
TRBV12-2,.,TRBJ2-5,.,CASRLALGYRMVAETQYF,TGTGCAAGTCGCTTAGCGCTCGGTTACAGGATGGTTGCGGAGACCCAGTACTTC
TRBV6-4,.,TRBJ2-1,.,CASGGRAVNEQFF,TGTGCCAGCGGGGGGCGGGCCGTCAATGAGCAGTTCTTC
TRBV2,.,TRBJ2-5,.,CASSEGHAETQYF,TGTGCCAGCAGTGAAGGACACGCCGAGACCCAGTACTTC
TRBV27,.,TRBJ1-5,.,CASSLHPNQPQHF,TGTGCCAGCAGTCTTCATCCCAATCAGCCCCAGCATTTT
TRBV11-2,.,TRBJ2-1,.,CASSLDSWGAGEQFF,TGTGCCAGCAGCCTAGATAGTTGGGGGGCTGGTGAGCAGTTCTTC
TRBV18,.,TRBJ1-1,TRBD1,CASSPPYRGENTEAFF,TGTGCCAGCTCACCCCCCTACAGGGGCGAGAACACTGAAGCTTTCTTT
TRBV5-1,few,TRBJ1-4,TRBD1,CASSKGQGGNEKLFF,TGCGCCAGCAGCAAAGGACAGGGGGGCAATGAAAAACTGTTTTTT
TRBV2,.,TRBJ2-1,.,CASSQAGAHNEQFF,TGTGCCAGCAGTCAGGCGGGGGCACACAATGAGCAGTTCTTC
TRBV7-6,few,TRBJ1-5,.,CASSLGGLSNQPQHF,TGTGCCAGCAGCTTAGGAGGGCTTAGCAATCAGCCCCAGCATTTT
TRBV6-5,.,TRBJ2-3,.,CASSYSITLDTQYF,TGTGCCAGCAGTTACTCGATTACCCTTGATACGCAGTATTTT
TRBV28,.,TRBJ2-5,TRBD2,CASSLGQAGGQETQYF,TGTGCCAGCAGTTTGGGCCAGGCGGGGGGCCAAGAGACCCAGTACTTC
TRBV6-5,once,TRBJ1-1,.,CASSYTENTEAFF,TGTGCCAGCAGTTACACAGAGAACACTGAAGCTTTCTTT
TRBV21-1,.,TRBJ2-4,.,CASAPGGREAKNIQYF,TGTGCCAGCGCCCCAGGTGGGAGGGAAGCCAAAAACATTCAGTACTTC
TRBV9,.,TRBJ2-7,.,CASSASSGENTYEQYF,TGTGCCAGCAGCGCCTCCTCTGGGGAAAACACCTACGAGCAGTACTTC
TRBV19,.,TRBJ2-5,TRBD1,CASSVGQGTAETQYF,TGTGCCAGCAGCGTCGGACAGGGGACGGCAGAGACCCAGTACTTC
TRBV5-5,.,TRBJ2-6,.,CASSPGLSGANVLTF,TGTGCCAGCAGCCCAGGACTCTCCGGGGCCAACGTCCTGACTTTC
TRBV6-1,few,TRBJ1-1,.,CASSETRLMTEAFF,TGTGCCAGCAGCGAAACACGGCTTATGACTGAAGCTTTCTTT
TRBV7-8,many,TRBJ2-7,TRBD1,CASTLQGDSYEQYF,TGTGCCAGCACCTTACAGGGGGACTCCTACGAGCAGTACTTC
TRBV29-1,few,TRBJ2-7,TRBD2,CSVEGPSGRASYEQYF,TGCAGCGTTGAAGGGCCTAGCGGGAGAGCCTCCTACGAGCAGTACTTC
TRBV2,.,TRBJ2-1,.,CASSYGISEQFF,TGTGCCAGCAGTTACGGGATTAGCGAGCAGTTCTTC
TRBV5-6,.,TRBJ2-7,TRBD1,CASSLYGTDIYEQYF,TGTGCCAGCAGCTTGTACGGGACAGACATCTACGAGCAGTACTTC
TRBV7-6,few,TRBJ2-5,.,CASSFPQETQYF,TGTGCCAGCAGCTTCCCACAAGAGACCCAGTACTTC
TRBV19,.,TRBJ2-3,TRBD1,CASKRQGEDTQYF,TGTGCCAGTAAACGGCAGGGGGAAGATACGCAGTATTTT
TRBV6-1,.,TRBJ1-1,.,CASSEETIGRTFF,TGTGCCAGCAGTGAAGAGACTATCGGCAGGACCTTCTTT
TRBV5-6,.,TRBJ2-7,.,CASSLNRDGYEQYF,TGTGCCAGCAGCTTGAACCGGGATGGCTACGAGCAGTACTTC
TRBV28,.,TRBJ1-3,.,CASSPGGSGNTIYF,TGTGCCAGCAGCCCTGGGGGCTCTGGAAACACCATATATTTT
TRBV30,.,TRBJ2-5,.,CAWSVPGALGETQYF,TGTGCCTGGAGTGTCCCAGGGGCCCTCGGGGAGACCCAGTACTTC
TRBV29-1,.,TRBJ1-1,.,CSAGNMNTEAFF,TGCAGCGCGGGAAACATGAACACTGAAGCTTTCTTT
TRBV2,.,TRBJ2-2,.,CASSDPRGDYSGNTGELFF,TGTGCCAGCAGTGACCCTCGTGGAGACTACTCGGGGAACACCGGGGAGCTGTTTTTT
TRBV4-1,.,TRBJ2-6,TRBD2,CASSQERELGSGANVLTF,TGCGCCAGCAGCCAGGAGCGGGAGCTAGGCTCTGGGGCCAACGTCCTGACTTTC
TRBV6-5,few,TRBJ1-5,.,CASSYSQYQPQHF,TGTGCCAGCAGTTACTCCCAATATCAGCCCCAGCATTTT
TRBV18,.,TRBJ2-5,.,CASSSRQEETQYF,TGTGCCAGCTCCTCGAGGCAGGAAGAGACCCAGTACTTC
TRBV19,.,TRBJ2-1,.,CASSIQDGRNEQFF,TGTGCCAGTAGTATACAGGACGGACGCAATGAGCAGTTCTTC
TRBV5-1,.,TRBJ2-1,.,CASTPLGSSYNEQFF,TGCGCCAGCACCCCCCTGGGCAGCTCCTACAATGAGCAGTTCTTC
TRBV7-9,.,TRBJ2-1,TRBD1,CASSSVQGTLYNEQFF,TGTGCCAGCAGCTCGGTACAGGGGACCCTCTACAATGAGCAGTTCTTC
TRBV11-1,.,TRBJ2-7,TRBD1,CASSTTGLSSYEQYF,TGTGCCAGCAGCACGACAGGGCTGAGCTCCTACGAGCAGTACTTC
TRBV29-1,.,TRBJ2-7,TRBD2,CSVRSGSDEQYF,TGCAGCGTTAGGAGCGGGAGTGACGAGCAGTACTTC
TRBV4-2,.,TRBJ2-2,TRBD2,CASSQEGGVPGELFF,TGTGCCAGCAGCCAAGAGGGGGGGGTCCCCGGGGAGCTGTTTTTT
TRBV4-1,.,TRBJ2-7,.,CASSQVVTAADEQYF,TGCGCCAGCAGCCAAGTCGTTACGGCCGCGGACGAGCAGTACTTC